The 21 T cell receptor beta chains below all came from one sample that was sequenced in a study of blood T cell repertoires in COVID-19 (dated by TCRdb to 2018 to 2021). The library was obtained by the immunoSEQ multiplex PCR assay. TCRdb obtained this table from immuneACCESS and retained in-frame rearrangements with V and J assigned. These tables miss some clones; where compared with another copy, unresolved V genes account for less than half of the shortfall, and the remainder is unexplained. The sample table records 170,000 or so clones; around 84% of these occur just once. The ten largest clones capture roughly 0.58% of the sample. The sequencing input was peripheral blood. The receptors were gathered from a man aged 55-75 years with COVID-19, enrolled during active disease.

V usage is TRBV2 and J usage is TRBJ1-2; possible D gene TRBD1, 5 bases. In germline, CDR1 is SNHLY, CDR2 FYNNEI. The V end was cut by 2 bases, the J end by 7 bases, with 20 bases between. The CDR3 has 16 amino acids. The CDR3 DNA follows: TGTGCCAGCAGTGAACTTCCAACCCCCGGGCAGGGTGGCTACACCTTC. This encodes CASSELPTPGQGGYTF.

This chain uses TRBV28 with TRBJ2-5; 8 bases fit TRBD1. Losses at the gene ends were 5 bases for V and 7 bases for J; bases not matched to a gene: 9. This CDR3 contains 14 residues. Germline CDR1 MDHEN, CDR2 SYDVKM. CDR3 DNA: TGTGCCAGCAGTATACCACAGGGGGTGAGGACCCAGTACTTC. Protein product: CASSIPQGVRTQYF.

The V gene is TRBV24-1, the J gene TRBJ2-7; D gene ambiguous. The length of the CDR3 is 13 residues. CDR1 KGHDR and CDR2 SFDVKD come from the germline V gene. With 2 bases removed from V and 7 bases from J, the gap between germline ends came to 11 bases. The CDR3 loop reads CATSDSWNGEQYF. The CDR3 nucleotides are TGTGCCACCAGTGATTCGTGGAACGGGGAGCAGTACTTC.

CDR3 bases: TGTGCCAGCAGCTTAGGGACAGGTTTCATATATTTT. This translates into CASSLGTGFIYF. V gene TRBV7-9 combines with J gene TRBJ1-3, with 7 positions matching TRBD1. CDR3 size: 12 residues. J was trimmed by 12 bases and V by 1 base; bases with no gene match: 3. The germline V gene encodes CDR1 SEHNR and CDR2 FQNEAQ (reference sequence).

The V gene is TRBV6-2 or TRBV6-3, the J gene TRBJ2-1, with TRBD2 identical over 9 bases. V was clipped by 6 bases and J by 7 bases; unmatched bases: 10. This CDR3 comprises 15 residues. Per the germline V gene, CDR1 is MNHEY and CDR2 is SVGEGT. The CDR3 loop reads CASSLPGLARNEQFF. CDR3 coding DNA: TGTGCCAGCAGCTTGCCGGGACTAGCACGAAATGAGCAGTTCTTC.

This clone showed up just once. V gene TRBV5-1 combines with J gene TRBJ2-5; the D gene is possibly TRBD1 (6 bases). V lost 0 bases to trimming and J lost 5 bases, with 11 bases between them. Looked up from germline, CDR1 is SGHRS and CDR2 is YFSETQ. This CDR3 is built from 14 residues. CDR3 amino acids: CASSLVAGVETQYF. The CDR3 coding sequence is TGCGCCAGCAGCTTGGTTGCAGGGGTTGAGACCCAGTACTTC.

J is TRBJ2-1 and V is TRBV11-2; the match to TRBD2 covers 9 bases. Germline V gives CDR1 SGHAT, CDR2 FQNNGV. The CDR3 covers 18 residues. V shed 1 base, J shed 8 bases, and the junction held 15 bases outside the gene matches. The CDR3 DNA follows: TGTGCCAGCAGCTTAGTCCTAGCGGGGTCTTCTTATAACGATGAGCAGTTCTTC. Encoded protein: CASSLVLAGSSYNDEQFF.

The J gene is TRBJ1-2, the V gene TRBV11-1; tentatively, D is TRBD1 (6 bases). Trimming cost V 5 bases and J 4 bases, with 11 bases left between them. Germline V gene lookup returns CDR1 SGHAT and CDR2 FQDESV (reference sequence). This CDR3 spans 13 amino acids. The CDR3 sequence is CASSKQGAYGYTF. DNA for the CDR3: TGTGCCAGCAGCAAACAGGGTGCCTATGGCTACACCTTC.

CDR3 loop: CASSQPRSRGAYGYTF. DNA of the CDR3: TGTGCCAGCAGCCAACCCCGGTCCCGCGGGGCCTATGGCTACACCTTC. The chain employs TRBV14 and TRBJ1-2, with D possibly matching TRBD1 (5 bases). Germline V gene lookup returns CDR1 SGHDN and CDR2 FVKESK. Trimming took 2 bases from V and 4 from J, leaving 17 bases between them. This CDR3 is built from 16 residues.

This chain links TRBV5-6 with TRBJ1-2; tentatively, D is TRBD1 (5 bases). Germline V gene data show CDR1 as SGHDT and CDR2 as YYEEEE. The V end lost 1 base, the J end lost 6 bases, and 10 bases lay between the germline ends. The CDR3 loop spans 13 amino acids. The CDR3 sequence is CASSLLRVDGYTF. In DNA form, the CDR3 reads TGTGCCAGCAGCTTGCTCAGGGTTGATGGCTACACCTTC.

This chain connects TRBV7-8 to TRBJ2-5; D unclear. Germline V gene sequence: CDR1 SGHVS, CDR2 FQNEAQ. The V gene lost 1 base and the J gene lost 4 bases, with 10 bases spanning the gap. The CDR3 has 14 amino acids. The DNA of the CDR3 is TGTGCCAGCAGCTTAGATCCCCTACGAGAGACCCAGTACTTC. It encodes CASSLDPLRETQYF.

This clone was counted a few times. This chain links TRBV7-9 with TRBJ2-5; 8 bases are shared with TRBD1. Germline CDR1 and CDR2: SEHNR and FQNEAQ (reference sequence). The CDR3 is 14 residues long. Unmatched junction bases numbered 5, after V lost 5 bases and J lost 3 bases. CDR3 region: CASSDRGYKETQYF. The CDR3 nucleotides read TGTGCCAGCAGCGACAGGGGTTACAAAGAGACCCAGTACTTC.

Only one count was recorded for this clone. The gene calls are TRBV6-4 and TRBJ1-1, with 7 bases that match TRBD1. CDR1 is MRHNA and CDR2 is SNTAGT in the germline V gene. The CDR3 extends over 15 amino acids. J was trimmed by 4 bases and V by 3 bases; bases with no gene match: 8. The CDR3 region is CASSEGQGVTTEAFF. CDR3 coding DNA: TGTGCCAGCAGTGAAGGGCAGGGGGTGACCACTGAAGCTTTCTTT.

The chain couples TRBV24-1 to TRBJ1-5, with 9 bases identical to TRBD1. Germline V CDR1 and CDR2: KGHDR, SFDVKD. J lost 4 bases, V lost 2 bases, and 5 bases had no gene match. The CDR3 sequence is 16 residues long. CDR3 DNA sequence: TGTGCCACCAGTGATTCGACGACAGGGGGGAATCAGCCCCAGCATTTT. Encoded protein: CATSDSTTGGNQPQHF.

In its sample, this clone was seen once. This sequence joins TRBV6-2 or TRBV6-3 and TRBJ2-1; TRBD2 matches at 8 bases. The germline gives CDR1 MNHEY, CDR2 SVGEGT. With V trimmed by 5 bases and J by 5 bases, 8 bases remained unmatched. The CDR3 covers 15 residues. CDR3 loop: CASSLSGSRHNEQFF. The CDR3 DNA reads TGTGCCAGCAGTCTAAGCGGGAGCCGACACAATGAGCAGTTCTTC.

The chain carries TRBV27 and TRBJ2-1; the D gene is possibly TRBD2 (7 bases). The CDR3 has 16 residues. Germline V lookup: CDR1 MNHEY, CDR2 SMNVEV (reference sequence). V lost 6 bases to trimming and J lost 8 bases, with 23 bases between them. The DNA of the CDR3 is TGTGCCAGCAGCCGAGGGGGGGATACCGAGGTGGATGAGCAGTTCTTC. This sequence encodes CASSRGGDTEVDEQFF.

V gene TRBV14 combines with J gene TRBJ1-2, with 7 positions matching TRBD1. With V trimmed by 0 bases and J by 1 base, 5 bases remained unmatched. The CDR3 runs to 16 residues. Germline loops: CDR1 SGHDN, CDR2 FVKESK. In DNA form, the CDR3 reads TGTGCCAGCAGCCAAGAGACAGGGATCCTTAACTATGGCTACACCTTC. It specifies CASSQETGILNYGYTF.

In nucleotides, the CDR3 is TGTGCCAGTAGTATTCAGGGAGGCACTGAAGCTTTCTTT. Protein sequence: CASSIQGGTEAFF. The V gene is TRBV19, the J gene TRBJ1-1; possible D gene TRBD1, 5 bases. CDR1 is LNHDA, CDR2 SQIVND, per germline (reference sequence). The V gene lost 3 bases and the J gene lost 4 bases, with 9 bases spanning the gap. The CDR3 runs 13 residues.

The gene calls are TRBV6-6 and TRBJ1-1; tentative D call: TRBD1 (6 bases). There are 14 residues in the CDR3. Germline-derived CDR1 and CDR2 are MNHNY and SVGAGI (reference sequence). The V end lost 6 bases, the J end lost 4 bases, and 15 bases lay between the germline ends. The chain's CDR3 is CASSAGGARTEAFF. CDR3 coding DNA: TGTGCCAGCAGCGCCGGGGGGGCGCGCACTGAAGCTTTCTTT.

The chain carries TRBV6-4 and TRBJ2-3; possible D gene TRBD1, 6 bases. The germline CDR1 and CDR2 sequences are MRHNA and SNTAGT. Trimming removed 6 bases from V and 3 bases from J, with 13 bases in between. The CDR3 length is 14 residues. DNA for the CDR3: TGTGCCAGCAGGTCAGGGGTCGGGACAGATACGCAGTATTTT. It translates to CASRSGVGTDTQYF.

This clone was found once. The chain couples TRBV4-3 to TRBJ1-6, with D tentatively TRBD1 (6 bases). Trimming removed 2 bases at V and 10 bases at J, with 15 bases between. Germline V gene data show CDR1 as LGHNA and CDR2 as YSLEER. This CDR3 region has 15 residues. The CDR3 bases are TGCGCCAGCAGCCAATCCGGGACACTTTCGTCACCCCTCCACTTT. Its protein product is CASSQSGTLSSPLHF.